Below are 27 T cell receptor beta chains sequenced from a single sample in a study of T cell responses to AZD1222 COVID-19 vaccine. This table comes from immunoSEQ multiplex PCR, and its TCRdb copy is limited to in-frame clones, with some not included. Of over 120,000 clones in the sample, approximately 90% were seen once. The source material was peripheral blood, sampled on day 0 of AZD1222 vaccination. The receptor source for this set is an adult in good health.

V gene TRBV28 combines with J gene TRBJ1-6; the D gene is possibly TRBD1 (5 bases). CDR3 length: 16 residues. Trimming shortened V by 7 bases and J by 0 bases, and 13 bases separated the two germline ends. Germline values: CDR1 MDHEN, CDR2 SYDVKM. CDR3 sequence (DNA): TGTGCCAGCACCCCTAAAAGGGGCTCCTATAATTCACCCCTCCACTTT. As protein: CASTPKRGSYNSPLHF.

This clone was seen just once. V and J are TRBV10-1 and TRBJ2-1; TRBD2 might be the D (6 bases). V was shortened by 3 bases and J by 5 bases, with 14 bases between the two germline ends. The V gene's germline CDR1 is WNHNN and CDR2 SYGVQD (reference sequence). The CDR3 runs 15 residues. Written as DNA, the CDR3 is TGCGCCAGCAGTGAAGGGCTAGCGATAAACAATGAGCAGTTCTTC. Protein sequence: CASSEGLAINNEQFF.

The sample holds one count of this clone. This chain connects TRBV3-1 (or the pseudogene TRBV3-2) to TRBJ2-7; no reliable D call. Trimming removed 3 bases from V and 0 bases from J, with 6 bases in between. Germline V gene lookup returns CDR1 LGHDT and CDR2 YNNKEL (reference sequence). The CDR3 has 13 amino acids. CDR3 bases: TGTGCCAGCAGCCACGGTTCCTCCTACGAGCAGTACTTC. This codes for CASSHGSSYEQYF.

CDR3 loop: CASSLIGGFQSEYF. CDR3 bases: TGTGCCAGCAGCTTAATAGGGGGTTTTCAGAGTGAGTACTTC. The rearrangement uses TRBV7-8 and TRBJ2-7, with D possibly TRBD1 on 6 matching bases. The CDR3 is 14 residues long. Germline assignment: CDR1 SGHVS and CDR2 FQNEAQ. V dropped 2 bases and J dropped 11 bases, with 19 bases sitting between them.

This clone is a singleton in its sample. The chain has TRBV4-2 and TRBJ2-5; the match to TRBD2 covers 7 bases. V shed 0 bases, J shed 1 base, and the junction held 5 bases outside the gene matches. The germline V gene encodes CDR1 LGHNA and CDR2 YNFKEQ. This CDR3 has 16 amino acids. Here the CDR3 reads CASSQEGAGTQETQYF. The CDR3 DNA sequence: TGTGCCAGCAGCCAAGAGGGAGCGGGGACCCAAGAGACCCAGTACTTC.

V and J are TRBV6-5 and TRBJ1-2, with D possibly matching TRBD1 (6 bases). The length of the CDR3 is 12 residues. Germline V lookup: CDR1 MNHEY, CDR2 SVGAGI. V dropped 10 bases and J dropped 4 bases, with 13 bases sitting between them. The CDR3 reads CATQGTVYGYTF. For the CDR3, the DNA is TGTGCCACACAGGGAACGGTCTATGGCTACACCTTC.

The V call is TRBV5-4, the J call TRBJ1-2, with TRBD1 identical over 7 bases. After removal of 3 bases from V and 10 bases from J, the junction contained 15 bases not matched to a gene. The CDR3 contains 15 residues. Germline V gene lookup returns CDR1 SGHNT and CDR2 YYREEE (reference sequence). The CDR3 sequence: CASSYGTDSEVDYTF. As DNA, the CDR3 is TGTGCCAGCAGCTACGGGACAGACTCCGAAGTTGACTACACCTTC.

This clone showed up just once. The genes are TRBV3-1 (or the pseudogene TRBV3-2) and TRBJ1-2; D not resolved. The V gene's germline CDR1 is LGHDT and CDR2 YNNKEL (reference sequence). The CDR3 length is 13 residues. V was shortened by 7 bases and J by 0 bases, with 9 bases between the two germline ends. The CDR3 nucleotides are TGTGCCAGCACCTGGGGTCCTAACTATGGCTACACCTTC. Protein: CASTWGPNYGYTF.

This clone was seen a single time. The chain joins TRBV6-5 to TRBJ2-6; D tentatively reads TRBD1 or TRBD2 (5 bases each). Trimming stripped 2 bases from V and 1 base from J, with 9 bases between. This CDR3 has 16 amino acids. The V gene's germline CDR1 is MNHEY and CDR2 SVGAGI. The CDR3 nucleotides read TGTGCCAGCAGTTACCCGGGGCGTTCTGGGGCCAACGTCCTGACTTTC. Its protein is CASSYPGRSGANVLTF.

On this clone itself: The junction and the germline gene differ at one end; a read error may be behind it. The chain has TRBV10-3 and TRBJ2-7; 8 bases align to TRBD1. The CDR3 totals 16 residues. Germline CDR1 and CDR2: ENHRY and SYGVKD. The CDR3 sequence: CASSAFLTGETYEQYF. The CDR3, as DNA: TGTGCCAGCAGTGCGTTTTTGACAGGGGAAACCTACGAGCAGTACTTC.

This chain uses TRBV19 with TRBJ1-1; D is unresolved. CDR3 length: 14 amino acids. Trimming left V 11 bases short and J 2 bases short, with 18 bases between. CDR1 is LNHDA, CDR2 SQIVND, per germline (reference sequence). The DNA of the CDR3 is TGTGCCGCTAGGAGGGAGGACCGAAACACTGAAGCTTTCTTT. This encodes CAARREDRNTEAFF.

The chain joins TRBV5-6 to TRBJ1-5; 7 bases map to TRBD1. Germline V lookup: CDR1 SGHDT, CDR2 YYEEEE. The CDR3 contains 13 residues. Unmatched junction bases numbered 5, after V lost 4 bases and J lost 7 bases. Here the CDR3 DNA reads TGTGCCAGCAGCCGCGTAGGGGGCCAGCCCCAGCATTTT. Encoded protein: CASSRVGGQPQHF.

The rearrangement links TRBV15 to TRBJ2-5; 7 bases fit TRBD1. Trimming at V came to 0 bases and at J to 4 bases, leaving 11 bases not matched to a gene. Germline values: CDR1 LNHNV, CDR2 YYDKDF (reference sequence). CDR3 size: 17 residues. The CDR3 sequence: CATSREVRQGRRETQYF. In DNA, the CDR3 is TGTGCCACCAGCAGAGAAGTGAGACAGGGTCGAAGAGAGACCCAGTACTTC. Complete variable domain (other parts from reference TRBV15 and TRBJ2-5): DAMVIQNPRYQVTQFGKPVTLSCSQTLNHNVMYWYQQKSSQAPKLLFHYYDKDFNNEADTPDNFQSRRPNTSFCFLDIRSPGLGDTAMYLCATSREVRQGRRETQYFGPGTRLLVL.

DNA for the CDR3: TGTGCTAGTGGTTTGGGAGGGGGTCGGGAGCAGTTCTTC. Its protein product is CASGLGGGREQFF. V gene TRBV12-5 combines with J gene TRBJ2-1, with a tentative D call TRBD1 (6 bases). The germline CDR1 and CDR2 sequences are LGHNT and FRNRAP. V shed 1 base and J shed 10 bases, with 11 bases lying between them. This CDR3 has 13 residues.

J is TRBJ2-1 and V is TRBV7-9, with 8 bases that match TRBD2. Germline V gene data show CDR1 as SEHNR and CDR2 as FQNEAQ (reference sequence). This CDR3 is 18 amino acids long. V was clipped by 5 bases and J by 0 bases; unmatched bases: 12. CDR3 in amino acids: CASSPGGRAPSSYNEQFF. The CDR3 DNA reads as TGTGCCAGCAGCCCGGGGGGGAGGGCCCCGAGCTCCTACAATGAGCAGTTCTTC.

This rearrangement joins TRBV19 to TRBJ2-3; 8 nucleotides agree with TRBD1. Trimming took 5 bases from V and 1 from J; bases not matched to a gene: 5. The CDR3 totals 15 residues. The germline CDR1 and CDR2 sequences are LNHDA and SQIVND (reference sequence). Here the CDR3 reads CASSLGQVRTDTQYF. The DNA of the CDR3 is TGTGCCAGTAGTCTGGGACAGGTACGCACAGATACGCAGTATTTT.

V gene TRBV21-1 combines with J gene TRBJ2-1; the D call in the table, TRBD2, was not verified against the DNA. TRBV21-1 is shown as a pseudogene. The CDR3 is 16 residues long. CDR3 loop: CASSKARASSYNEQFF. In DNA form, the CDR3 reads TGTGCCAGCAGCAAAGCCCGAGCGAGCTCCTACAATGAGCAGTTCTTC.

This rearrangement joins TRBV5-1 to TRBJ1-1; tentative D call: TRBD1 (5 bases). V was clipped by 4 bases and J by 0 bases, with 10 bases between them. Looked up from germline, CDR1 is SGHRS and CDR2 is YFSETQ. This CDR3 has 14 residues. The CDR3 region is CASSRDGMNTEAFF. The CDR3 DNA is TGCGCCAGCAGCCGGGACGGGATGAACACTGAAGCTTTCTTT.

V usage is TRBV18 and J usage is TRBJ2-2; no clear D. The CDR3 is made up of 15 amino acids. Per germline, CDR1 KGHSH and CDR2 LQKENI. The V end lost 0 bases, the J end lost 1 base, and 6 bases lay between the germline ends. CDR3 sequence: CASSPPSVNTGELFF. DNA of the CDR3: TGTGCCAGCTCACCACCGAGTGTGAACACCGGGGAGCTGTTTTTT.

J is TRBJ1-3 and V is TRBV11-2; TRBD1 matches 9 bases. Trimming at V came to 1 base and at J to 4 bases, leaving 5 bases not matched to a gene. Looked up from germline, CDR1 is SGHAT and CDR2 is FQNNGV. This CDR3 is 16 amino acids long. The CDR3 sequence is CASSLGVTGGGNTIYF. The CDR3 nucleotides read TGTGCCAGCAGCTTAGGGGTCACAGGGGGCGGAAACACCATATATTTT.

The rearrangement uses TRBV6-6 and TRBJ2-6, with 11 positions matching TRBD2. The CDR3 runs 14 residues. V was clipped by 8 bases and J by 12 bases; unmatched bases: 9. CDR1 is MNHNY, CDR2 SVGAGI, per germline (reference sequence). CDR3 DNA: TGTGCCAGCTCAACTAGCGGGAGAAGATCCGTCCTGACTTTC. Protein product: CASSTSGRRSVLTF.

The chain uses TRBV27 and TRBJ1-3; unclear D gene. This CDR3 has 17 residues. From germline, CDR1 is MNHEY and CDR2 SMNVEV (reference sequence). V shed 6 bases and J shed 0 bases, with 18 bases lying between them. The DNA for the CDR3 is TGTGCCAGCAGGGGGTCAGGACGGTCTCACTCTGGAAACACCATATATTTT. Its protein is CASRGSGRSHSGNTIYF.

This clone has a handful of counts. The chain is built from TRBV19 and TRBJ1-5; 8 positions match TRBD1. Germline-derived CDR1 and CDR2 are LNHDA and SQIVND (reference sequence). This CDR3 is 17 amino acids long. V was pared by 4 bases and J by 7 bases, with 15 bases of the junction left unmatched. The CDR3 reads CASSKLAGTGSGQPQHF. The CDR3 DNA follows: TGTGCCAGTAGTAAACTTGCCGGGACAGGTTCAGGGCAGCCCCAGCATTTT.

This clone was counted many times. The chain is built from TRBV12-5 and TRBJ2-5; the match to TRBD1 covers 8 bases. Trimming cost V 6 bases and J 4 bases; bases outside gene matches: 7. The CDR3 covers 14 residues. Germline V gives CDR1 LGHNT, CDR2 FRNRAP. The CDR3 DNA reads TGTGCTAGTGGCCCCGACAGGGGCGTAGAGACCCAGTACTTC. It codes for CASGPDRGVETQYF.

The chain couples TRBV7-9 to TRBJ2-7; the match to TRBD2 covers 9 bases. V lost 5 bases to trimming and J lost 0 bases; unmatched junction nucleotides: 8. This CDR3 has 16 residues. CDR1 is SEHNR and CDR2 is FQNEAQ in the germline V gene (reference sequence). CDR3 region: CASSGRLAASSYEQYF. In DNA, the CDR3 is TGTGCCAGCAGCGGCAGACTAGCGGCTAGCTCCTACGAGCAGTACTTC.

The rearrangement joins TRBV6-4 to TRBJ1-6; 8 nucleotides align to TRBD1. The CDR3 sequence is 15 residues long. J was trimmed by 7 bases and V by 5 bases; bases with no gene match: 7. CDR1 MRHNA and CDR2 SNTAGT come from the germline V gene. The CDR3 spells CASSRDGTGNSPLHF. The CDR3, as DNA: TGTGCCAGCAGTAGGGACGGGACAGGCAATTCACCCCTCCACTTT.

The rearrangement joins TRBV6-5 to TRBJ2-7; 9 positions match TRBD2. CDR1 and CDR2 (germline): MNHEY, SVGAGI. The CDR3 runs 15 residues. V lost 0 bases to trimming and J lost 3 bases; unmatched junction nucleotides: 3. DNA for the CDR3: TGTGCCAGCAGTTACTCGAGACTAGCGGACTACGAGCAGTACTTC. Translated: CASSYSRLADYEQYF.